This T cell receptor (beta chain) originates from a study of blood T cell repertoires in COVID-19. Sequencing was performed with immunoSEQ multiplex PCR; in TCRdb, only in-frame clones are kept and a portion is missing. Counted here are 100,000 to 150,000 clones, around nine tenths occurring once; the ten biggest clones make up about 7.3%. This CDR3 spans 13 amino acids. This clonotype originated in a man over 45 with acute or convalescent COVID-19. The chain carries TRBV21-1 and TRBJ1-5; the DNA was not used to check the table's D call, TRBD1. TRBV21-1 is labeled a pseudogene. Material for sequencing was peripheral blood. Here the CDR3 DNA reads TGTGCCAGCAGCACGCAGGGGAATCAGCCCCAGCATTTT. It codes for CASSTQGNQPQHF.